This T cell receptor (beta chain) appears in the sequencing data of a study of T cells after yellow fever vaccination. Findings and caveats of the study: Primary-vaccination clones mostly resurfaced post-booster (about 95% CD4, roughly 90% CD8).

This clonotype has more than one count but fewer than ten. The antigen remains unidentified. TCRdb re-derived calls from the 5' RACE reads in MiXCR, one entry per CDR3 protein. The sample holds about 350,000 distinct CDR3 sequences; roughly 11% are singletons and the top ten take roughly 18%. The CDR3 is made up of 12 amino acids. Germline values: CDR1 LGHNA, CDR2 YNFKEQ. With 0 bases removed from V and 8 bases from J, the gap between germline ends came to 6 bases. The sequenced sample was PBMCs, obtained on the day of the first yellow fever vaccination. The V and J genes are TRBV4-2 and TRBJ2-3; D gene unclear. This TCR derives from a man between 18 and 29 years old who received the YFV17D yellow fever vaccine. For the CDR3, the DNA is TGTGCCAGCAGCCAAGATTTCGGTACGCAGTATTTT. It specifies CASSQDFGTQYF.